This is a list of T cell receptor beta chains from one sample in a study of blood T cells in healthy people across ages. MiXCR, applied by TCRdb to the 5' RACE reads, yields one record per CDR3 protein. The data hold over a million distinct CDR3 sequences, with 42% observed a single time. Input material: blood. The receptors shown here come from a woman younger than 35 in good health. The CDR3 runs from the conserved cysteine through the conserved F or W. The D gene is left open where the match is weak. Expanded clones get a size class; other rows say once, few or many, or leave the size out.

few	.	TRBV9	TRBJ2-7	CASSVASGFEQYF	TGTGCCAGCAGCGTAGCCTCAGGGTTCGAGCAGTACTTC
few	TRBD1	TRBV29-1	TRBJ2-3	CSVDRTGAGQDTQYF	TGCAGCGTTGATCGGACAGGGGCTGGCCAAGATACGCAGTATTTT
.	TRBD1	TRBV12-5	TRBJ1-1	CASGSGTGTSGTEAFF	TGTGCTAGTGGTTCCGGGACAGGGACTTCGGGCACTGAAGCTTTCTTT
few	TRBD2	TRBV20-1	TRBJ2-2	CSARDRLAATGELFF	TGCAGTGCTAGAGATCGCCTAGCGGCCACCGGGGAGCTGTTTTTT
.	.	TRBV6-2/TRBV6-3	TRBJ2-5	CASADGGQETQYF	TGTGCCAGCGCTGATGGAGGACAAGAGACCCAGTACTTC
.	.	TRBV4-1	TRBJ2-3	CASSQEYADRRDTQYF	TGCGCCAGCAGCCAAGAATATGCGGACCGGCGAGATACGCAGTATTTT
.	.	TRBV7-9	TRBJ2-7	CASSLGRENGQYF	TGTGCCAGCAGCTTAGGCAGGGAGAATGGCCAGTACTTC
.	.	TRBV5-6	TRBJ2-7	CASRSTGRSYEQYF	TGTGCCAGCAGGTCCACCGGGAGATCGTACGAGCAGTACTTC
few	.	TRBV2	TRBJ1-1	CASLTGKKTEAFF	TGTGCCAGCCTTACAGGGAAGAAGACTGAAGCTTTCTTT
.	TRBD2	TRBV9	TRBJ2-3	CASNGLAGVDTQYF	TGTGCCAGCAACGGACTAGCGGGAGTGGATACGCAGTATTTT
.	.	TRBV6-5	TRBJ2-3	CASSYSGAKADTQYF	TGTGCCAGCAGTTACTCGGGGGCCAAGGCAGATACGCAGTATTTT
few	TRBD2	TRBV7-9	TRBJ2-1	CASSSPRTSGSSYNEQFF	TGTGCCAGCAGCTCACCCCGGACTAGCGGGAGCTCCTACAATGAGCAGTTCTTC
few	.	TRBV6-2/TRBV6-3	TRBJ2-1	CASSYLGDSSYNEQFF	TGTGCCAGCAGTTACTTGGGCGACAGCTCCTACAATGAGCAGTTCTTC
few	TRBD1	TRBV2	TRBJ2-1	CASSDNRGVHNEQFF	TGTGCCAGCAGTGATAACAGGGGCGTCCACAATGAGCAGTTCTTC
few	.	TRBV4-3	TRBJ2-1	CASSRGQRWDNEQFF	TGCGCCAGCAGCCGCGGACAGCGTTGGGACAATGAGCAGTTCTTC
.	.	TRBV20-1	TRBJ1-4	CSATVWGLENEKLFF	TGCAGTGCCACCGTGTGGGGGTTGGAGAATGAAAAACTGTTTTTT
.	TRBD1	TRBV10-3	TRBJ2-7	CATTGEYEQYF	TGTGCCACGACAGGGGAATACGAGCAGTACTTC
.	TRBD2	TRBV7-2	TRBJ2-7	CASSASGLGPNEQYF	TGTGCCAGCAGCGCCTCCGGACTAGGGCCCAATGAGCAGTACTTC
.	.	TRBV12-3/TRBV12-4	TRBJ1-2	CASSLGAGRDYGYTF	TGTGCCAGCAGTTTAGGAGCGGGTCGAGACTATGGCTACACCTTC
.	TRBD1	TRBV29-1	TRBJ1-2	CSVEDPRTERGLYGYTF	TGCAGCGTTGAAGATCCCCGGACAGAAAGGGGGCTGTATGGCTACACCTTC
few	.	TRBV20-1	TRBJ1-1	CSARDYGAVGAFF	TGCAGTGCTAGAGATTATGGAGCCGTGGGAGCTTTCTTT
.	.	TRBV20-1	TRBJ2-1	CSARGASLYNEQFF	TGCAGTGCTAGAGGGGCTAGCCTCTACAATGAGCAGTTCTTC
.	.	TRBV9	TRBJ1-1	CASSVGGSNTEAFF	TGTGCCAGCAGCGTGGGAGGGAGCAACACTGAAGCTTTCTTT
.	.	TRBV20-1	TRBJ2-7	CSASGARAYEQYF	TGCAGTGCTAGTGGGGCCAGGGCCTACGAGCAGTACTTC
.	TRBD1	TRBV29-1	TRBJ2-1	CSVERTGLYNEQFF	TGCAGCGTTGAAAGGACAGGGCTCTACAATGAGCAGTTCTTC
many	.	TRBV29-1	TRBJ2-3	CSVEDGGVTQYF	TGCAGCGTTGAAGATGGGGGTGTTACGCAGTATTTT
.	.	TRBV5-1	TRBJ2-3	CASSSGRRTSTDTQYF	TGCGCCAGCAGCTCCGGCAGGCGGACTAGCACAGATACGCAGTATTTT
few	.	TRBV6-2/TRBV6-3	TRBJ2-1	CASSYWGRENNEQFF	TGTGCCAGCAGTTACTGGGGGCGCGAAAACAATGAGCAGTTCTTC
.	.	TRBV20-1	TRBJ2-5	CSARDPRQRQETQYF	TGCAGTGCTAGAGATCCTCGACAGAGACAAGAGACCCAGTACTTC
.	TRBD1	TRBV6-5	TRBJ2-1	CASSLQGDYNEQFF	TGTGCCAGCAGTTTACAGGGGGACTACAATGAGCAGTTCTTC
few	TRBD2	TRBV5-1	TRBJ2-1	CASSTRTSGAYNEQFF	TGCGCCAGCAGCACCCGGACTAGCGGGGCATACAATGAGCAGTTCTTC
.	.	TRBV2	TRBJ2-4	CAHGRSLTKNIQYF	TGTGCTCATGGCAGGTCTCTAACCAAAAACATTCAGTACTTC
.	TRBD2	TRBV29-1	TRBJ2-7	CSVIPSREGGYEQYF	TGCAGCGTTATCCCCTCCCGGGAGGGTGGCTACGAGCAGTACTTC
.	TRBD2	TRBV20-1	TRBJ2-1	CSSVAGEIYNEQFF	TGCAGTTCCGTAGCGGGAGAAATCTACAATGAGCAGTTCTTC
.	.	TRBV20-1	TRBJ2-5	CSARDQAVQETQYF	TGCAGTGCTAGAGATCAGGCGGTACAAGAGACCCAGTACTTC
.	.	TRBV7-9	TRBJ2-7	CASTPTWGSYEQYF	TGTGCCAGCACCCCGACGTGGGGCAGCTACGAGCAGTACTTC
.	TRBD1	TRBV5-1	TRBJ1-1	CASSLAPGQGTTEAFF	TGCGCCAGCAGCTTGGCTCCTGGACAGGGTACGACTGAAGCTTTCTTT
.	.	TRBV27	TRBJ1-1	CASLIGAEAFF	TGTGCCAGCCTTATAGGCGCTGAAGCTTTCTTT
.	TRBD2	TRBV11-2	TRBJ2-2	CASSGTGLADPNTGELFF	TGTGCCAGCAGCGGTACGGGACTAGCGGACCCGAACACCGGGGAGCTGTTTTTT
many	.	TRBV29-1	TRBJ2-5	CSAFQETQYF	TGCAGCGCATTCCAAGAGACCCAGTACTTC
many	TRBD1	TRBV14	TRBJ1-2	CASSRDRVGYTF	TGTGCCAGCAGTCGGGACAGGGTCGGCTACACCTTC
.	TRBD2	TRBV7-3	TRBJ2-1	CASSRGLAGLSSYNEQFF	TGTGCCAGCAGCCGCGGACTAGCGGGACTCAGCTCCTACAATGAGCAGTTCTTC
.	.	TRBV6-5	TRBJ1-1	CASSYVGVAEAFF	TGTGCCAGCAGTTACGTGGGGGTCGCTGAAGCTTTCTTT
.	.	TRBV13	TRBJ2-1	CASSLVGLINEQFF	TGTGCCAGCAGCTTAGTGGGACTGATCAATGAGCAGTTCTTC
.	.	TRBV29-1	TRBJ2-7	CGVVAPTSYEQYF	TGCGGCGTTGTAGCCCCGACCTCCTACGAGCAGTACTTC
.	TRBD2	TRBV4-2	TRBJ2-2	CASSQAPPGLAGRLGAGELFF	TGTGCCAGCAGCCAAGCCCCCCCGGGACTAGCGGGACGATTGGGGGCCGGGGAGCTGTTTTTT
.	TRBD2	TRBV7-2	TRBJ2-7	CASSQTLLGLAAERYNEQYF	TGTGCCAGCAGCCAAACCTTATTGGGACTAGCGGCCGAAAGGTACAATGAGCAGTACTTC
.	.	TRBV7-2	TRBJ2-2	CASSLVGSNTGELFF	TGTGCCAGCAGCTTAGTGGGGTCGAACACCGGGGAGCTGTTTTTT
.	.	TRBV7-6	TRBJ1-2	CASSNHVEGPVGYTF	TGTGCCAGCAGCAATCACGTTGAGGGGCCTGTCGGCTACACCTTC
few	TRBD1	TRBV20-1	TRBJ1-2	CSARVGQGGYGYTF	TGCAGTGCTAGAGTAGGACAGGGTGGATATGGCTACACCTTC
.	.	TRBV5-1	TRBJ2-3	CASSLAFNTDTRYF	TGCGCTAGCAGCTTGGCCTTTAACACAGATACGCGGTATTTT
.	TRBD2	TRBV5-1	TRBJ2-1	CASSWGTTRANNEQFF	TGCGCCAGCAGCTGGGGGACTACCCGGGCCAACAATGAGCAGTTCTTC
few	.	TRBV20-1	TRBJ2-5	CSARDLKDEQYF	TGCAGTGCTAGAGATCTTAAAGATGAGCAGTACTTC
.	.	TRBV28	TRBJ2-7	CASTYGSSYEQYF	TGTGCCAGTACTTACGGGAGTTCCTACGAGCAGTACTTC
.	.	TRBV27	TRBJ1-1	CASSLEDMNTEAFF	TGTGCCAGCAGTTTAGAGGATATGAACACTGAAGCTTTCTTT
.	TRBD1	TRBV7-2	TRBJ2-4	CASSSQLGGLAKNIQYF	TGTGCCAGCAGCTCCCAACTAGGGGGCCTAGCCAAAAACATTCAGTACTTC
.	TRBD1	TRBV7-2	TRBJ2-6	CASSSRDRVSSGANVLTF	TGTGCCAGCAGCTCCCGGGACAGGGTGAGTTCTGGGGCCAACGTCCTGACTTTC
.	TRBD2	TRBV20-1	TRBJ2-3	CSVVGQRESTDTQYF	TGCAGTGTCGTAGGGCAGCGGGAGAGCACAGATACGCAGTATTTT
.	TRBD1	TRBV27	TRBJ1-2	CASLPTTGLYGYTF	TGTGCCAGCCTACCGACGACAGGGCTCTATGGCTACACCTTC